This TCR beta chain was sequenced for a study of shared T cell receptors in the human thymus. Using immunoSEQ multiplex PCR, the repertoire was profiled, and TCRdb retains in-frame clones only, with some absent. The table records hundreds of thousands of clones, 70% to 90% of them present only once. The trim removed 2 bases at V and 5 bases at J, leaving 4 bases unmatched. Germline loops: CDR1 KGHSH, CDR2 LQKENI. This CDR3 region has 14 residues. These data also featured in a second study, about human thymus T cells. From that report: Resected material from corrective heart surgery provided the thymus tissue analysed. An apparent bias in V and J gene usage was seen in thymic and blood repertoires.

Sequenced sample: thymocytes. The J gene is TRBJ2-5, the V gene TRBV18, with 8 bases that match TRBD1. This sequence originates from a boy younger than two with a congenital heart defect. The CDR3 DNA reads TGTGCCAGCTCACCAACTAACAGGGGGGAGACCCAGTACTTC. Translation gives CASSPTNRGETQYF.